This TCR beta chain was recorded in a study of CD8+CD57+ T cells in acquired aplastic anemia. This clonotype came up many times. For sequencing, patients were chosen who had shown expansion of CD8+CD57+ cells by flow cytometry. The CDR3 spans 14 residues. The V end was cut by 4 bases, the J end by 1 base, with 10 bases between. Template material for TCR beta VDJ and CDR3 profiling consisted of genomic DNA. TCRdb analysed the reads with MiXCR anew, one entry per CDR3 protein. The repertoire includes about 290,000 distinct CDR3 sequences, 45% to 65% of them detected once, and roughly 1.3% sits in the top ten.

This chain connects TRBV12-3 or TRBV12-4 to TRBJ1-1; maybe TRBD1 (5 bases). Sequenced sample: sorted CD4+, CD8+, or CD8+CD57+ T cells (not recorded which) from PBMCs. This TCR derives from a human donor with aplastic anemia. The CDR3 loop reads CASSSQAQNTEAFF. The CDR3 DNA reads TGTGCCAGCAGTTCACAGGCCCAGAACACTGAAGCTTTCTTT.